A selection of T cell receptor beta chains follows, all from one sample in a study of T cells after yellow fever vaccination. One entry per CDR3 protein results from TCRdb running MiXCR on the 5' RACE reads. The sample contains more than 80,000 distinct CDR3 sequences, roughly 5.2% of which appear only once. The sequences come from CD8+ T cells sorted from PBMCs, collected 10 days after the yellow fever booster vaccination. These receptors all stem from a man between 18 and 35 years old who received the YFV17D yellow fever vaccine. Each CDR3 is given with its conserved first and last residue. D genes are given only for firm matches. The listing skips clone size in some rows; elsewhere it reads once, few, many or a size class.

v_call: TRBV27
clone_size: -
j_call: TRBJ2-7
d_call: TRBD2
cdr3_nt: TGTGCCAGCAGTTTGTCGGGACTAGCGGACGAGCAGTACTTC
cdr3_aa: CASSLSGLADEQYF

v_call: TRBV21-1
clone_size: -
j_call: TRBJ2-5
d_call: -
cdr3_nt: TGTGCCAGCAGCAAATCTCCCTGGGACCTAGGGACAGTACAAGAGACCCAGTACTTC
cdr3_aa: CASSKSPWDLGTVQETQYF

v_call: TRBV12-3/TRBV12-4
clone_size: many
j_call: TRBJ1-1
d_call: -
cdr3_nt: TGTGCCAGCAGTTTGAGGTTCACTGAAGCTTTCTTT
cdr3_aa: CASSLRFTEAFF

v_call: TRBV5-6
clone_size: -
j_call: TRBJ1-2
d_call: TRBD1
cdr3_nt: TGTGCCAGCAGCTCGGGGACAGGGATTTCCTATGGCTACACCTTC
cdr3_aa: CASSSGTGISYGYTF

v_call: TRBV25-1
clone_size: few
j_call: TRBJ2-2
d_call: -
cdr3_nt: TGTGCCAGCAGTCGCTCGGGACTTAGAGGGACCGGGGAGCTGTTTTTT
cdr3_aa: CASSRSGLRGTGELFF

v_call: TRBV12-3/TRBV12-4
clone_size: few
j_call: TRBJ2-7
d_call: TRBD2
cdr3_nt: TGTGCCAGCAGGACTAGCGGGGGGGCTGACGAGCAGTACTTC
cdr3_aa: CASRTSGGADEQYF

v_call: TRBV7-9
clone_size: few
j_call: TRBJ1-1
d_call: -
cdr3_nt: TGTGCCAGCAGCTTAGGACCTCGCCTGACAGAGCAGAACACTGAAGCTTTCTTT
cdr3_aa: CASSLGPRLTEQNTEAFF

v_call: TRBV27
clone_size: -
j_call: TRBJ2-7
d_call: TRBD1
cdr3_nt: TGTGCCAGCAGTTCCGGGACAGGGGGAATTTACGAGCAGTACTTC
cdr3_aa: CASSSGTGGIYEQYF

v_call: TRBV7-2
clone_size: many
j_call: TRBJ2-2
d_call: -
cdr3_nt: TGTGCCAGCAGCTCAGCCCCTGGGGGAGCCGGGGAGCTGTTTTTT
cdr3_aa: CASSSAPGGAGELFF

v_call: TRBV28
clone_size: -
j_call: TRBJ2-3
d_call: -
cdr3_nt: TGTGCCAGCAGTTTATGGGCCACATACTCCACAGATACGCAGTATTTT
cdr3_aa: CASSLWATYSTDTQYF

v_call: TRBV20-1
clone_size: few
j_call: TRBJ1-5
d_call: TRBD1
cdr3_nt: TGCAGTGCTAGAGTTCTGTTGGGACAGAATCAGCCCCAGCATTTT
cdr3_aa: CSARVLLGQNQPQHF

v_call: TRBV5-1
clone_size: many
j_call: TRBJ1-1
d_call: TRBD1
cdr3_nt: TGCGCCAGCAGCTTGGCGGCGATGAGACAGGGGTTCACTGAAGCTTTCTTT
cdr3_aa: CASSLAAMRQGFTEAFF

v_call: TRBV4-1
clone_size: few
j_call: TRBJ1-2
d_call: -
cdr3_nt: TGCGCCAGCAGCCACGGGAGGTTCGGCTATGGCTACACCTTC
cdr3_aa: CASSHGRFGYGYTF

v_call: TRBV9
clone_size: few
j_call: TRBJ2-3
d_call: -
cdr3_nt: TGTGCCAGCAGCGCCGACGGTACGAAAAACACAGATACGCAGTATTTT
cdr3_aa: CASSADGTKNTDTQYF

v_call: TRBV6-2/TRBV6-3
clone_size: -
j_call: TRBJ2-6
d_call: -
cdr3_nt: TGTGCCAGCAGTTACTCGCGGTTCTCTGGGGCCAACGTCCTGACTTTC
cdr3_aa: CASSYSRFSGANVLTF

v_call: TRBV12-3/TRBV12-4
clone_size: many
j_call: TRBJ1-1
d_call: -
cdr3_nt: TGTGCCAGCAGTCTGGCGAACACTGAAGCTTTCTTT
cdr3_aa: CASSLANTEAFF

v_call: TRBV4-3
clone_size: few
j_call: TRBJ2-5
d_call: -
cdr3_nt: TGCGCCAGCAGCCAGTTTGGGGGGGCCGGAGAGACCCAGTACTTC
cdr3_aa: CASSQFGGAGETQYF

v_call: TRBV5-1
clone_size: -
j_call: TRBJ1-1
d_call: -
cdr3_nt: TGCGCCAGCAGCCTGTATTGGGCGAACACTGAAGCTTTCTTT
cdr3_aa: CASSLYWANTEAFF

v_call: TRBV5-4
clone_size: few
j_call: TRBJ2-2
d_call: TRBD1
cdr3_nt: TGTGCCAGCAGCCGGGACAGGGAGAACACCGGGGAGCTGTTTTTT
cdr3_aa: CASSRDRENTGELFF

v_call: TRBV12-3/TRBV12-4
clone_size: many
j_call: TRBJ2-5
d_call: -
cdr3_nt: TGTGCCAGCAGTTTCGAGGGCAGCCAAGAGACCCAGTACTTC
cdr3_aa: CASSFEGSQETQYF

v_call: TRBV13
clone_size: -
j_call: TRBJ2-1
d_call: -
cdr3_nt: TGTGCCAGCAGCCCCGTGGGCAATGATGAGCAGTTCTTC
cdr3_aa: CASSPVGNDEQFF

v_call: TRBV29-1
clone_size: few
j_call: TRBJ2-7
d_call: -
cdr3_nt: TGCAGCGTAGTATTTCCCACCAACTACGAGCAGTACTTC
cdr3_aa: CSVVFPTNYEQYF

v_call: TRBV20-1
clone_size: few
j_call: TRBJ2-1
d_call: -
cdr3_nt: TGCAGCGGCGACAGAGACAATGAGCAGTTCTTC
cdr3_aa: CSGDRDNEQFF

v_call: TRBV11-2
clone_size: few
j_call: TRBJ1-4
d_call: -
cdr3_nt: TGTGCCAGTCGGGGAGGGCTCGTGACTAATGAAAAACTGTTTTTT
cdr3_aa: CASRGGLVTNEKLFF